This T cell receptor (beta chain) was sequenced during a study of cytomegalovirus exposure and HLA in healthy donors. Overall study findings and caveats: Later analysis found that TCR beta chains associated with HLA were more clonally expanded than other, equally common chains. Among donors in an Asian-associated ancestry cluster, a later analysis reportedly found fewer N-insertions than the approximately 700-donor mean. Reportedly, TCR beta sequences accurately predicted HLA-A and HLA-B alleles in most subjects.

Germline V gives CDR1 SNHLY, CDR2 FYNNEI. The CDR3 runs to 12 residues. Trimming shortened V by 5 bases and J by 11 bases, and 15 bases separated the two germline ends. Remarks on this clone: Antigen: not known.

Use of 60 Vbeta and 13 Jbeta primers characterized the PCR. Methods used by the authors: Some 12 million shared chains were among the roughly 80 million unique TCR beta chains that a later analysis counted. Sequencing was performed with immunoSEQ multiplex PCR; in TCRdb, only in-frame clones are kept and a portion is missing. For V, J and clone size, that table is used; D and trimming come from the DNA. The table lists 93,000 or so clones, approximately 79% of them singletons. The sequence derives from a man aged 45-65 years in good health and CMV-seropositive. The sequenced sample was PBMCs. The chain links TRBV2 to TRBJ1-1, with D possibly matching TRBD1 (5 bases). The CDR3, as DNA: TGTGCCAGCAGTCTACACGCGGGGGGGGCTTTCTTT. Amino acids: CASSLHAGGAFF.